These T cell receptor beta chains were read from a single sample in a study of cytomegalovirus exposure and HLA in healthy donors. Clones were sequenced by immunoSEQ multiplex PCR, and TCRdb holds only the in-frame ones, with some missing. This sample carries 75,000 to 90,000 clones, with 1.4% to 1.5% going to the ten biggest clones. Sequenced sample: PBMCs. These TCRs come from an older woman in good health and CMV-seronegative. CDR3s include the opening cysteine and the closing phenylalanine or tryptophan. Fields, in order: V gene, J gene, D gene, CDR3 protein, CDR3 DNA. The D gene is left open where the match is weak.

>TRBV5-4|TRBJ2-1|TRBD1
CASSRRDREYNEQFF
TGTGCCAGCAGCCGAAGGGACAGGGAATACAATGAGCAGTTCTTC
>TRBV5-1|TRBJ1-2|NA
CASSLAGRAANGYTF
TGCGCCAGCAGCTTGGCCGGCAGGGCAGCGAATGGCTACACCTTC
>TRBV9|TRBJ2-7|TRBD1
CASSAQWTGYEQYF
TGTGCCAGCAGCGCGCAATGGACAGGATACGAGCAGTACTTC
>TRBV19|TRBJ2-2|TRBD1
CASTRTGAGELFF
TGTGCCAGTACTCGGACAGGGGCTGGGGAGCTGTTTTTT
>TRBV28|TRBJ1-5|TRBD1
CASRVGGTGSNQPQHF
TGTGCCAGCAGGGTTGGTGGGACAGGGTCAAATCAGCCCCAGCATTTT
>TRBV10-2|TRBJ2-1|TRBD2
CASKGLAGGSYNEQFF
TGCGCCAGCAAGGGACTAGCGGGAGGGTCCTACAATGAGCAGTTCTTC
>TRBV5-4|TRBJ2-3|TRBD2
CASSLREGGPIDTQYF
TGTGCCAGCAGCTTACGAGAGGGAGGGCCAATAGATACGCAGTATTTT
>TRBV28|TRBJ1-1|TRBD1
CASSFRRTGRVKMNTEAFF
TGTGCCAGCAGTTTTCGTCGGACAGGGAGGGTAAAGATGAACACTGAAGCTTTCTTT
>TRBV5-1|TRBJ1-4|TRBD1
CASSLGTGTSEKLFF
TGCGCCAGCAGCTTGGGGACAGGGACGAGCGAAAAACTGTTTTTT
>TRBV5-4|TRBJ2-7|TRBD1
CASRWGSGPGQGALEQYF
TGTGCCAGCAGGTGGGGATCCGGCCCTGGACAGGGGGCCCTCGAGCAGTACTTC
>TRBV7-3|TRBJ2-3|NA
CASSLGQDTDTQYF
TGTGCCAGCAGCTTAGGGCAGGACACAGATACGCAGTATTTT
>TRBV4-2|TRBJ2-1|NA
CASSQDYVSYNEQFF
TGTGCCAGCAGCCAAGACTACGTTTCCTACAATGAGCAGTTCTTC
>TRBV11-2|TRBJ2-7|TRBD2
CASSTEFSGRVSYEQYF
TGTGCCAGCAGCACCGAGTTTAGCGGGAGGGTTTCCTACGAGCAGTACTTC
>TRBV29-1|TRBJ1-2|NA
CSVGEPDSNYGYTF
TGCAGCGTTGGCGAGCCGGACAGTAACTATGGCTACACCTTC
>TRBV10-1|TRBJ2-5|TRBD2
CASRETSFGTQYF
TGCGCCAGCAGGGAGACTAGCTTTGGGACCCAGTACTTC
>TRBV7-6|TRBJ2-7|TRBD2
CASSFGLGYEQYF
TGTGCCAGCAGCTTTGGACTAGGGTACGAGCAGTACTTC
>TRBV30|TRBJ1-2|NA
CAWSVAAGYTF
TGTGCCTGGAGTGTAGCGGCTGGCTACACCTTC
>TRBV7-2|TRBJ2-7|TRBD2
CASSLGAGGLYEQYF
TGTGCCAGCAGCTTAGGGGCGGGAGGGCTCTACGAGCAGTACTTC
>TRBV2|TRBJ1-5|NA
CASHRTLNSNQPQHF
TGTGCCAGCCACAGGACACTTAATAGCAATCAGCCCCAGCATTTT
>TRBV6-1|TRBJ1-1|NA
CASRSTVMNTEAFF
TGTGCCAGCAGATCCACTGTGATGAACACTGAAGCTTTCTTT
>TRBV2|TRBJ2-2|TRBD2
CASSGLAGNTGELFF
TGTGCCAGCAGTGGACTAGCGGGGAACACCGGGGAGCTGTTTTTT
>TRBV5-1|TRBJ2-7|TRBD1
CASSLEGQVYEQYF
TGCGCCAGCAGCTTAGAGGGACAGGTATACGAGCAGTACTTC
>TRBV9|TRBJ2-1|NA
CASSAEYNEQFF
TGTGCCAGCAGCGCAGAATACAATGAGCAGTTCTTC
>TRBV15|TRBJ2-7|NA
CATSRDADSYEQYF
TGTGCCACCAGCAGAGATGCGGACTCCTACGAGCAGTACTTC
>TRBV5-1|TRBJ2-7|TRBD1
CASSLATGGSYEQYF
TGCGCCAGCAGCTTAGCGACAGGGGGATCCTACGAGCAGTACTTC
>TRBV2|TRBJ2-3|TRBD2
CAREREGHRAQYF
TGTGCCAGAGAGCGGGAGGGCCACCGTGCGCAGTATTTT
>TRBV27|TRBJ2-1|TRBD2
CASSSRLAGYNEQFF
TGTGCCAGCAGTTCCAGACTAGCGGGATACAATGAGCAGTTCTTC
>TRBV11-3|TRBJ1-1|NA
CASSFTVRTEAFF
TGTGCCAGCAGCTTTACAGTGAGAACTGAAGCTTTCTTT
>TRBV19|TRBJ1-5|NA
CASHRGEGRTNQPQHF
TGTGCCAGCCATCGTGGGGAGGGGAGAACGAATCAGCCCCAGCATTTT
>TRBV29-1|TRBJ2-7|TRBD2
CSARLAGASEQYF
TGCAGCGCTCGACTAGCGGGAGCCTCCGAGCAGTACTTC
>TRBV19|TRBJ2-3|NA
CASSSPLGVSSSTDTQYF
TGTGCCAGTAGTTCCCCGCTAGGGGTGTCATCTAGCACAGATACGCAGTATTTT
>TRBV30|TRBJ2-1|TRBD1
CAWRKAGGREQFF
TGTGCCTGGAGAAAGGCAGGGGGTCGGGAGCAGTTCTTC